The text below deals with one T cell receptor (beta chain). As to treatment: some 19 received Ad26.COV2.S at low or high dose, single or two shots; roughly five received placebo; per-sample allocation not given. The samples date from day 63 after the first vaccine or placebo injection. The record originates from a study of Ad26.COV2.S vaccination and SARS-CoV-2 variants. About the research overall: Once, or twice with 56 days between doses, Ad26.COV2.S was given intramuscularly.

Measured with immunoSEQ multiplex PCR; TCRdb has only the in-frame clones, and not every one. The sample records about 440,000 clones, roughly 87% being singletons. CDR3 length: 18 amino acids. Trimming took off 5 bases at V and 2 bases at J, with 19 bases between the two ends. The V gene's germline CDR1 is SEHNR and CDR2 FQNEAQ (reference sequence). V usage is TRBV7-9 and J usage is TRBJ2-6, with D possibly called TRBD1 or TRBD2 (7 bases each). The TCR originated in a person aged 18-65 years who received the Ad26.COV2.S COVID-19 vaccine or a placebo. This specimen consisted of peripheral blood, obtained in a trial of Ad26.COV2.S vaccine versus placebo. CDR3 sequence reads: CASSVDRAGATGANVLTF. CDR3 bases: TGTGCCAGCAGCGTTGACAGGGCGGGAGCCACTGGGGCCAACGTCCTGACTTTC.